The 2 T cell receptor beta chains reported below all come from one sample, sequenced in a study of blood T cells in healthy people across ages. Then a second PCR, running about 6 to 12 cycles, was carried out with a sample-barcoded 5' primer and a J-beta primer mix. One entry per CDR3 protein results from TCRdb running MiXCR on the 5' RACE reads. In the table there are about 800,000 distinct CDR3 sequences, 25% of which are singletons. This sample also appeared in a second study, on T cells of mothers and their children.

The sample was blood. These receptors originate from a boy aged 5 to 17 in good health.

This clonotype was observed a handful of times. The genes are TRBV12-3 or TRBV12-4 and TRBJ1-3, with TRBD1 matching 7 bases. The CDR3 is made up of 14 amino acids. J was trimmed by 6 bases and V by 5 bases; bases with no gene match: 7. The CDR3: CASSLQGTENTIYF. The CDR3, as DNA: TGTGCCAGCAGTCTACAGGGGACGGAAAACACCATATATTTT.

This clonotype was seen only a few times. V and J are TRBV5-1 and TRBJ1-2, with 8 bases that match TRBD1. Germline V gene lookup returns CDR1 SGHRS and CDR2 YFSETQ. This CDR3 spans 13 amino acids. V lost 4 bases and J lost 7; bases outside the gene matches: 6. The CDR3 bases are TGCGCCAGCAGCCCACAGGGGGTCGGTGGCTACACCTTC. It is translated as CASSPQGVGGYTF. The variable domain in full, completed from reference TRBV5-1 and TRBJ1-2, reads KAGVTQTPRYLIKTRGQQVTLSCSPISGHRSVSWYQQTPGQGLQFLFEYFSETQRNKGNFPGRFSGRQFSNSRSEMNVSTLELGDSALYLCASSPQGVGGYTFGSGTRLTVV.